This T cell receptor beta chain was captured by sequencing in a study of T cells in Graves' hyperthyroidism and ophthalmopathy. Study outcomes and limitations: In blood, most of the thyroid clonotypes expanded above 0.001 were also present.

Amplified regions were TCR beta CDR3 sequences from RNA transcripts. Using the HTBI primer set, a first-round RT-PCR was run on the TCR CDR3. TCRdb analysed the multiplex PCR reads with MiXCR anew, one entry per CDR3 protein. The table has about 330,000 distinct CDR3 sequences, roughly 15% seen once; the top ten hold around 32%. This clonotype was detected a few times. Its antigen is currently unknown. It was uncontrolled infection, other autoimmune disease, pregnancy or lactation that excluded patients. Diagnostic decisions used clinical symptoms, serum thyroxine and TRAb, thyroid ultrasound and orbital computed tomography. The CDR3 loop spans 17 amino acids. Between the trimmed V and J ends, which lost 3 bases and 4 bases, there was a span of 19 bases. CDR1 and CDR2 from the germline V gene are ENHRY and SYGVKD.

Specimen: blood. The rearrangement links TRBV10-3 to TRBJ2-1; no definite D call. The sequence came from a woman aged 40 to 50 with Graves' ophthalmopathy. The CDR3 region is CAISEFIPSSYYNEQFF. The DNA for the CDR3 is TGTGCCATCAGTGAATTTATCCCTTCATCTTATTACAATGAGCAGTTCTTC.